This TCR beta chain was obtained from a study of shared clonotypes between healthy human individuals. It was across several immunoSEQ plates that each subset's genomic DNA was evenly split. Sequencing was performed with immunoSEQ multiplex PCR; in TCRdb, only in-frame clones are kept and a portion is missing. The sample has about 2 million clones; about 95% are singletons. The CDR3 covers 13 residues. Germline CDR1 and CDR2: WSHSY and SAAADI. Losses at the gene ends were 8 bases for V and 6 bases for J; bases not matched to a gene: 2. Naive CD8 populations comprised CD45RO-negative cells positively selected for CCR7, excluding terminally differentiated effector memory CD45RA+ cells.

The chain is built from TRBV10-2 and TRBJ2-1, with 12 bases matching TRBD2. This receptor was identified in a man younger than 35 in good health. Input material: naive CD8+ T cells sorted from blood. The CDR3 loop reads CASSSGRANEQFF. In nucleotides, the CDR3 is TGCGCCAGCTCTAGCGGGAGGGCCAATGAGCAGTTCTTC.